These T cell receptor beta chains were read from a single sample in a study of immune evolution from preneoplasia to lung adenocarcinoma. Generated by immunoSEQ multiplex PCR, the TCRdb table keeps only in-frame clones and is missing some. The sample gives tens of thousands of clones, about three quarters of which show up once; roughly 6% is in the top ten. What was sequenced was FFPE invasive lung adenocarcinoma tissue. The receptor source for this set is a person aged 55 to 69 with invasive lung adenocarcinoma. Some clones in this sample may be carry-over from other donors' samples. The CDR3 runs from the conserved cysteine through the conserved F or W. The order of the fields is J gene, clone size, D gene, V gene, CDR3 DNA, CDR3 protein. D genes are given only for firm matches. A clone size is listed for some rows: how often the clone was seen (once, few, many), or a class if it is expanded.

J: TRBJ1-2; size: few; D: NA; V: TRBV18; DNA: TGTGCCAGCTCACGGGACACTGGAACGTATGGCTACACCTTC; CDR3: CASSRDTGTYGYTF
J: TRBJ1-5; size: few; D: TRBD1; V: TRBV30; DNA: TGTGCCTGGAGTACCGGGACAGTCAGCAATCAGCCCCAGCATTTT; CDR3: CAWSTGTVSNQPQHF
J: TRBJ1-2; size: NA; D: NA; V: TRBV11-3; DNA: TGTGCCAGCAGCTCCAACCTGGGGGGTGGCTACACCTTC; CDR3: CASSSNLGGGYTF
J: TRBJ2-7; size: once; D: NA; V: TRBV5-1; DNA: TGCGCCAGCACCACGGAGGGCCTCTACGAGCAGTACTTC; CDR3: CASTTEGLYEQYF
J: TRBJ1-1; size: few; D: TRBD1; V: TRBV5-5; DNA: TGTGCCAGCAGCCCGGGACAGATGAACACTGAAGCTTTCTTT; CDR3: CASSPGQMNTEAFF
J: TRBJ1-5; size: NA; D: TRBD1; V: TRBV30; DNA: TGTGCCTGGAGACAGGGGAATCAGCCCCAGCATTTT; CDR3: CAWRQGNQPQHF
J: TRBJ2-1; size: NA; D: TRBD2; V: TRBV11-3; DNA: TGTGCCAGCAGCTTAGGACTAGCGGGAAACAATGAGCAGTTCTTC; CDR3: CASSLGLAGNNEQFF
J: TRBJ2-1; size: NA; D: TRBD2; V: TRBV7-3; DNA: TGTGCCAGCAGCCCCGGGAGGCGTCATGAGCAGTTCTTC; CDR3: CASSPGRRHEQFF
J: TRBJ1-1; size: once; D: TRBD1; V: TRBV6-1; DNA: TGTGCCAGCAGTGAAGGCAGGGGGCCGTATGAAGCTTTCTTT; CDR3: CASSEGRGPYEAFF
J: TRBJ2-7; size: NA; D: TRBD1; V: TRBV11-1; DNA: TGTGCCAGCAGTCTTAAAGGCCTGGGACAGGGCGTCTCCTACGAGCAGTACTTC; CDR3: CASSLKGLGQGVSYEQYF
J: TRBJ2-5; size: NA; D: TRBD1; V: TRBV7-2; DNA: TGTGCCAGCAGCCCAGAGACAGGGTCGGAGACCCAGTACTTC; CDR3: CASSPETGSETQYF
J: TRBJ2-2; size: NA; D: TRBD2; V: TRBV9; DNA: TGTGCCAGCACCTCCGAAGCTAGCGGGAACACCGGGGAGCTGTTTTTT; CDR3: CASTSEASGNTGELFF
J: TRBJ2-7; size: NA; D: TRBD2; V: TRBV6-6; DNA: TGTGCCAGCAGTTTTAGCGGGGGCCTTAGCGAGCAGTACTTC; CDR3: CASSFSGGLSEQYF
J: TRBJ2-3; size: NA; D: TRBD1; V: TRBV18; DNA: TGTGCCAGCTCATCCCGACAGGGAGTCACAGATACGCAGTATTTT; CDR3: CASSSRQGVTDTQYF
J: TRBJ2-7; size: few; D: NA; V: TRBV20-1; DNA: TGCAGTGCTGTCCCGGGGTACGAGCAGTACTTC; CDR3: CSAVPGYEQYF
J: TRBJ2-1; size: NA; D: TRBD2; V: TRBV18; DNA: TGTGCCAGCTCACCACCAAGCGGGATTAAGGGATATGAGCAGTTCTTC; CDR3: CASSPPSGIKGYEQFF
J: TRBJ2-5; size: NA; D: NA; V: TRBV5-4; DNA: TGTGCCAGCAGCAGGACAGAAGAGACCCAGTACTTC; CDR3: CASSRTEETQYF
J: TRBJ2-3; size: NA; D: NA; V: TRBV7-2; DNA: TGTGCCAGCAGCCTTAGCAGGGCCACAGATACGCAGTATTTT; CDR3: CASSLSRATDTQYF
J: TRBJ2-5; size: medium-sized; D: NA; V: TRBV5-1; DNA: TGCGCCAGTCGCCTAAGGGGCAGCTCCGAAGAGACCCAGTACTTC; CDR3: CASRLRGSSEETQYF
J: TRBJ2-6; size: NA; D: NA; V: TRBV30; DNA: TGTGCCTGGAGGGGCCAGGGTACTGGGGCCAACGTCCTGACTTTC; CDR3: CAWRGQGTGANVLTF
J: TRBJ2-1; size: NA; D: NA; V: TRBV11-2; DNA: TGTGCCAGCAGCTTTGGGGGTAACAATGAGCAGTTCTTC; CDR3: CASSFGGNNEQFF
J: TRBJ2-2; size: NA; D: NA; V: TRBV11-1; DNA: TGTGCCAGCAGCCGAAGACCCGTGAACACCGGGGAGCTGTTTTTT; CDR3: CASSRRPVNTGELFF
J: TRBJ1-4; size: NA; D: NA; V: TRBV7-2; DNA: TGTGCCAGCAGCACCTACACAGCAACTAATGAAAAACTGTTTTTT; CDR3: CASSTYTATNEKLFF
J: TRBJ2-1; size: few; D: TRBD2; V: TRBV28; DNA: TGTGCCAGCAGTGCCCTAGCGGGAGGGGGGAATGAGCAGTTCTTC; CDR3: CASSALAGGGNEQFF
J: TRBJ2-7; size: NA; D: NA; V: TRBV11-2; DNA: TGTGCCAGCAGCTTAAGCAGGGCTACCTACGAGCAGTACTTC; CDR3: CASSLSRATYEQYF
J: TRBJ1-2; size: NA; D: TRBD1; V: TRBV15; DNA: TGTGCCACCAGCACGGGACAGCGGGTGAATGGCTACACCTTC; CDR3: CATSTGQRVNGYTF
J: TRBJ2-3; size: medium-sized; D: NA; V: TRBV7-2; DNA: TGTGCCAGCAGCTTAGGTCGCGGGCTGGGGGATACGCAGTATTTT; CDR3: CASSLGRGLGDTQYF
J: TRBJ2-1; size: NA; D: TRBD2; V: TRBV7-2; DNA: TGTGCCAGCAGCTTGGGACTAGCGGTGCAGTTCTTC; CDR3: CASSLGLAVQFF
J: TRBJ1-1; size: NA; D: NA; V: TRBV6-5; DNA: TGTGCCAGCAGCCCGCCGTATGGTGAAGCTTTCTTT; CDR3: CASSPPYGEAFF
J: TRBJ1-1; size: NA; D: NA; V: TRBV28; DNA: TGTGCCAGCAAAGGAGGTATGACAGCCACAGCTTTCTTT; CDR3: CASKGGMTATAFF
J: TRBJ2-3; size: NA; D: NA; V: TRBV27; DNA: TGTGCCAGCAGTTTACAGGCCCCTAGCACAGATACGCAGTATTTT; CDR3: CASSLQAPSTDTQYF
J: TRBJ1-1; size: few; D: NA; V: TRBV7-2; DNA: TGTGCCAGCAGAATCGCACAGGACACCCCAGAAGCTTTCTTT; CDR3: CASRIAQDTPEAFF
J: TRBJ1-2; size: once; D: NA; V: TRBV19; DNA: TGTGCCAGTAGTTTCGGGACCCGCTATGGCTACACCTTC; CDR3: CASSFGTRYGYTF
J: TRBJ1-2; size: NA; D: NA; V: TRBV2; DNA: TGTGCCAGCTGGCCCGGGACTCTCTATGGCTACACCTTC; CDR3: CASWPGTLYGYTF
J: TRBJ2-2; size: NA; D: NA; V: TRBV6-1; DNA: TGTGCCAGCAGTTTTGGTGACACCGGGGAGCTGTTTTTT; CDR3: CASSFGDTGELFF
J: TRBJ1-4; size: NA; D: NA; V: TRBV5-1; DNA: TGCGCCAGCAGCTTGGGGACGACCTCTAATGAAAAACTGTTTTTT; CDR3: CASSLGTTSNEKLFF
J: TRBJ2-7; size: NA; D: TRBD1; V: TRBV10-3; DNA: TGTGCCATCAGTGCGTCAGGGGGCTCCTACGAGCAGTACTTC; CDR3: CAISASGGSYEQYF
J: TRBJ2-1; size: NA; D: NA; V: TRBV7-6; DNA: TGTGCCAGCAGCTTATTTCAAGGAGATAATGAGCAGTTCTTC; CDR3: CASSLFQGDNEQFF
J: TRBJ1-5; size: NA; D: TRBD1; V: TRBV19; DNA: TGTGCCAGCCACGCCGGTCGACAGGGGGCGGGTGGTCAGCCCCAGCATTTT; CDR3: CASHAGRQGAGGQPQHF
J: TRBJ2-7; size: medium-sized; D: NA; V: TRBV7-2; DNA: TGTGCCAGCAGCAGCGGTTTCGAGCAGTACTTC; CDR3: CASSSGFEQYF
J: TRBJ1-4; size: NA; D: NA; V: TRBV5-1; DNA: TGCGCCAGCAGCCCTGGGAGGTTTGCAACTAATGAAAAACTGTTTTTT; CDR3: CASSPGRFATNEKLFF
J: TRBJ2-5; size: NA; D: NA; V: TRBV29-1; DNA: TGCAGCGTTTGGGGCCAGGGAGAGACCCAGTACTTC; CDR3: CSVWGQGETQYF
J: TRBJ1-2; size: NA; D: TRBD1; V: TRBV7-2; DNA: TGTGCCAGCAGCCCAGGGGGCAGCTATGGCTACACCTTC; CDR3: CASSPGGSYGYTF
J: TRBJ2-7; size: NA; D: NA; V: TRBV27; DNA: TGTGCCAGCAGTATAAGGTCCGCCCTTCACTACGAGCAGTACTTC; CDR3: CASSIRSALHYEQYF
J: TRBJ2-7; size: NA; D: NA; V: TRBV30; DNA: TGTGCCTGGAGCCGGGACAACACCTACGAGCAGTACTTC; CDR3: CAWSRDNTYEQYF
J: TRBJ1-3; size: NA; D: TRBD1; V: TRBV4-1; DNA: TGCGCCAGCAGCCAAGCGGGGGACAGGGCTGGAGGAAACACCATATATTTT; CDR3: CASSQAGDRAGGNTIYF
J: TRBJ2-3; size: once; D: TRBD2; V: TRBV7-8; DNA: TGTGCCAGCAGCTTTATAGCGGGAGATGGCACAGATACGCAGTATTTT; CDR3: CASSFIAGDGTDTQYF
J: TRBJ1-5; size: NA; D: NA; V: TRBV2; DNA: TGTGCCAGCAGTGACAGCTATAGCAATCAGCCCCAGCATTTT; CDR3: CASSDSYSNQPQHF
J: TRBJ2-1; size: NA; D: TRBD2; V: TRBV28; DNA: TGTGCCAGTCCCCCTGGGACTAGCGGGAGTGTGTGGAATGAGCAGTTCTTC; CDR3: CASPPGTSGSVWNEQFF
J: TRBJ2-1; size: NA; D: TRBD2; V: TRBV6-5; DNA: TGTGCCAGCAGGGAAAGCGGGATCTCTTACAATGAGCAGTTCTTC; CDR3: CASRESGISYNEQFF
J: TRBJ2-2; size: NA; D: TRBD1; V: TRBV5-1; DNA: TGCGCCAGCAGCCAACAGGGGGCTACTTTAACCGGGGAGCTGTTTTTT; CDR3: CASSQQGATLTGELFF
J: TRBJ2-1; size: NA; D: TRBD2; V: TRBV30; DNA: TGTGCCATCGGACTAGCGGGAGATTACAATGAGCAGTTCTTC; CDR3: CAIGLAGDYNEQFF
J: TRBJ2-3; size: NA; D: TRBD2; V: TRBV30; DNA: TGTGCCTGGAGTTCCGATGGGACTAGCGGGGGCACAGATACGCAGTATTTT; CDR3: CAWSSDGTSGGTDTQYF